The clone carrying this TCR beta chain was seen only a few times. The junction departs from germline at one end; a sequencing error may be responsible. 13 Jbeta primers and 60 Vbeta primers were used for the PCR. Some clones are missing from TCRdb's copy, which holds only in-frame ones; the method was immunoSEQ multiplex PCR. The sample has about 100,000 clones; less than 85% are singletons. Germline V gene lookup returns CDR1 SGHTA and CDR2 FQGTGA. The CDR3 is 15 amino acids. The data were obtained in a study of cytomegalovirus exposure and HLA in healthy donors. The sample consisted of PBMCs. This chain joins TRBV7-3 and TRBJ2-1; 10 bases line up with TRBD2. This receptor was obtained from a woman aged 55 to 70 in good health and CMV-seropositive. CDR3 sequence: CSSSSPASGSNEQFF. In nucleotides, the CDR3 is TGTTCCAGCAGCTCCCCCGCTAGCGGGAGTAATGAGCAGTTCTTC.